This entry lists 14 T cell receptor beta chains sequenced from one sample in a study of blood T cell repertoires in COVID-19. Profiled with immunoSEQ multiplex PCR; TCRdb holds only in-frame clones, not every one. The sample records about 270,000 clones, roughly 83% being singletons. The specimen sequenced was peripheral blood. These TCRs come from a human donor with COVID-19, enrolled during active disease. The donor label of this sample is uncertain.

The chain links TRBV18 to TRBJ2-7, with D possibly TRBD2 on 5 matching bases. There are 12 residues in the CDR3. In germline, CDR1 is KGHSH, CDR2 LQKENI. V shed 3 bases and J shed 7 bases, with 10 bases lying between them. CDR3 protein: CASSPPSGEQYF. DNA of the CDR3: TGTGCCAGCTCACCTCCCTCGGGGGAGCAGTACTTC.

The rearrangement joins TRBV28 to TRBJ2-1; TRBD2 might be the D (6 bases). The V end lost 1 base, the J end lost 1 base, and 8 bases lay between the germline ends. The CDR3 loop spans 15 amino acids. Germline V gives CDR1 MDHEN, CDR2 SYDVKM. In nucleotides, the CDR3 is TGTGCCAGCAGTTTATTTGCGGGGTCCTACAATGAGCAGTTCTTC. Residues: CASSLFAGSYNEQFF.

This chain uses TRBV30 with TRBJ1-1; D is unresolved. Between the trimmed V and J ends, which lost 4 bases and 1 base, there was a span of 7 bases. The CDR3 runs to 12 residues. The germline V gene encodes CDR1 GTSNPN and CDR2 SVGIG (reference sequence). CDR3 sequence (DNA): TGTGCCTGGATCGGGGAGAACACTGAAGCTTTCTTT. It translates to CAWIGENTEAFF.

The rearrangement joins TRBV5-6 to TRBJ1-5; the D is unclear. With 1 base removed from V and 5 bases from J, the gap between germline ends came to 10 bases. The CDR3 is 14 residues long. Germline CDR1 reads SGHDT; CDR2 reads YYEEEE. The CDR3 reads CASSLQGGDQPQHF. CDR3 coding DNA: TGTGCCAGCAGCTTGCAAGGAGGAGATCAGCCCCAGCATTTT.

This chain links TRBV5-8 with TRBJ1-5; TRBD1 matches at 11 bases. CDR3 length: 14 residues. CDR1 SGHTS and CDR2 YDEGEE come from the germline V gene. J lost 5 bases, V lost 5 bases, and 3 bases had no gene match. The CDR3 sequence is CASSWGQGDQPQHF. CDR3 coding DNA: TGTGCCAGCAGTTGGGGACAGGGGGATCAGCCCCAGCATTTT.

Of note for this clone: Relative to the germline gene, one junction end is altered; a read error may explain this. The V gene is TRBV7-9, the J gene TRBJ1-5; tentative D call: TRBD1 (6 bases). The CDR3 has 14 residues. Germline V CDR1 and CDR2: SEHNR, FQNEAQ (reference sequence). CDR3 DNA: TGTGCCAGCAGCCAAACAGGGCCGAATCGGCCCCAGCATTTT. It is translated as CASSQTGPNRPQHF.

This chain uses TRBV28 with TRBJ2-2; D call uncertain. V gave up 7 bases and J gave up 2 bases, with 5 bases separating them. Per the germline V gene, CDR1 is MDHEN and CDR2 is SYDVKM. The CDR3 extends over 12 amino acids. DNA of the CDR3: TGTGCCAGCACCGTTAACACCGGGGAGCTGTTTTTT. Protein product: CASTVNTGELFF.

This clone was observed once. The chain employs TRBV19 and TRBJ2-3; TRBD2 matches 9 bases. The CDR3 is 15 amino acids. Trimming removed 3 bases from V and 3 bases from J; junction bases left unmatched: 4. Per the germline V gene, CDR1 is LNHDA and CDR2 is SQIVND (reference sequence). The CDR3 DNA is TGTGCCAGTAGTATTGCCAGCGGGAGGACAGATACGCAGTATTTT. The encoded protein is CASSIASGRTDTQYF. Filled out from reference TRBV19 and TRBJ2-3, the complete variable domain reads DGGITQSPKYLFRKEGQNVTLSCEQNLNHDAMYWYRQDPGQGLRLIYYSQIVNDFQKGDIAEGYSVSREKKESFPLTVTSAQKNPTAFYLCASSIASGRTDTQYFGPGTRLTVL.

The chain is built from TRBV5-4 and TRBJ2-7; maybe TRBD1 (6 bases). CDR3 length: 15 residues. Germline CDR1 SGHNT, CDR2 YYREEE (reference sequence). V was clipped by 1 base and J by 2 bases, with 13 bases between them. CDR3 in amino acids: CASSLSARTAYEQYF. Here the CDR3 DNA reads TGTGCCAGCAGCTTGTCCGCCCGGACAGCCTACGAGCAGTACTTC.

The CDR3 nucleotides are TGTGCCAGCAGCTTTGGGACAGGGAGGGAGACCCAGTACTTC. It translates to CASSFGTGRETQYF. The chain joins TRBV5-6 to TRBJ2-5, with 9 bases that match TRBD1. Germline CDR1 reads SGHDT; CDR2 reads YYEEEE. The junction had 4 bases not matched to a gene; V was cut back by 2 bases and J by 5 bases. This CDR3 contains 14 residues.

The chain uses TRBV27 and TRBJ2-3; 10 bases align to TRBD1. This CDR3 is 16 amino acids long. The V gene's germline CDR1 is MNHEY and CDR2 SMNVEV (reference sequence). J lost 2 bases, V lost 2 bases, and 4 bases had no gene match. Here the CDR3 reads CASSLRTGGFTDTQYF. The CDR3, as DNA: TGTGCCAGCAGTTTAAGGACAGGGGGATTCACAGATACGCAGTATTTT.

The rearrangement uses TRBV14 and TRBJ2-1, with D maybe TRBD2 (7 bases). This CDR3 spans 16 amino acids. The V gene's germline CDR1 is SGHDN and CDR2 FVKESK. Trimming pared 0 bases from V and 4 bases from J, leaving 13 bases between. The CDR3: CASSQEFGGRYNEQFF. For the CDR3, the DNA is TGTGCCAGCAGCCAAGAATTCGGGGGGCGGTACAATGAGCAGTTCTTC.

This rearrangement joins TRBV5-8 to TRBJ2-7, with a weak D call TRBD2 (5 bases). Trimming took 8 bases from V and 6 from J, leaving 24 bases between them. Germline loops: CDR1 SGHTS, CDR2 YDEGEE. CDR3 length equals 15 residues. The CDR3: CASPGTEGEGSEQYF. The CDR3 coding sequence is TGTGCCAGTCCGGGTACTGAGGGAGAGGGTAGCGAGCAGTACTTC.

The J gene is TRBJ2-7, the V gene TRBV29-1; no definite D call. The germline gives CDR1 SQVTM, CDR2 ANQGSEA. This CDR3 region has 9 residues. The CDR3 DNA sequence: TGCAGTCGGTCCTACGAGCAGTACTTC. Translation gives CSRSYEQYF.